This entry lists 19 T cell receptor beta chains sequenced from one sample in a study of immune cell composition in non-small cell lung cancer (dated by TCRdb to about 2017). The library was built by means of the immunoSEQ multiplex PCR assay. As stored in TCRdb, this immuneACCESS dataset retains in-frame rearrangements with V and J assigned. A fraction of the clones does not appear; measured against another copy, unresolved V genes explain less than half of the discrepancy, and the remainder lacks a known reason. This sample is represented by more than 3,500 clones; around 68% of them were singletons. The top ten hold 8.8% of the sample. Normal lung samples were non-adjacent lung tissue taken as far from the tumour as possible, at least 3 cm away, from the same patient. The sequenced sample consisted of non-adjacent lung tissue. Source of these receptors: a human donor with non-small cell lung cancer.

The gene calls are TRBV2 and TRBJ2-5; a possible D gene is TRBD2 (7 bases). Trimming left V 8 bases short and J 5 bases short, with 18 bases between. This CDR3 is 14 amino acids long. In germline, CDR1 is SNHLY, CDR2 FYNNEI. This CDR3 is CASLRWGGRETQYF. In DNA, the CDR3 is TGTGCCAGCCTGCGATGGGGGGGCCGGGAGACCCAGTACTTC.

This chain joins TRBV5-6 and TRBJ1-5; D is unclear. The length of the CDR3 is 13 residues. V lost 4 bases to trimming and J lost 5 bases, with 10 bases between them. Germline CDR1 is SGHDT and CDR2 is YYEEEE. The CDR3 region is CASSVGGDQPQHF. DNA of the CDR3: TGTGCCAGCAGCGTGGGCGGTGATCAGCCCCAGCATTTT.

This chain uses TRBV15 with TRBJ2-5, with 9 bases that match TRBD1. The CDR3 runs 20 residues. The ends lost 0 bases at V and 1 base at J; junction bases unmatched: 15. Germline V gene lookup returns CDR1 LNHNV and CDR2 YYDKDF (reference sequence). In DNA form, the CDR3 reads TGTGCCACCAGCAGAGATCTCGGGCCTGGGACAGGGACCTTCCAAGAGACCCAGTACTTC. As protein: CATSRDLGPGTGTFQETQYF.

V is TRBV19 and J is TRBJ2-1; TRBD2 aligns across 7 bases. The length of the CDR3 is 15 residues. Germline trimming cut 8 bases from V and 3 bases from J; bases unmatched to any gene: 10. The V gene's germline CDR1 is LNHDA and CDR2 SQIVND (reference sequence). The CDR3 here is CASRPVGGGYNEQFF. CDR3 nucleotide sequence: TGTGCCAGTCGCCCGGTGGGGGGGGGCTACAATGAGCAGTTCTTC. The complete variable domain, with remaining parts taken from reference TRBV19 and TRBJ2-1, reads DGGITQSPKYLFRKEGQNVTLSCEQNLNHDAMYWYRQDPGQGLRLIYYSQIVNDFQKGDIAEGYSVSREKKESFPLTVTSAQKNPTAFYLCASRPVGGGYNEQFFGPGTRLTVL.

V gene TRBV6-5 combines with J gene TRBJ1-2; 7 bases match TRBD1. The CDR3 runs 14 residues. V was clipped by 7 bases and J by 5 bases; unmatched bases: 10. The germline CDR1 and CDR2 sequences are MNHEY and SVGAGI. The CDR3 coding sequence is TGTGCCAGCACGAGGACAGGTGGATCATATGGCTACACCTTC. Its translation: CASTRTGGSYGYTF.

This rearrangement joins TRBV7-8 to TRBJ2-3, with TRBD2 matching over 8 bases. Germline-derived CDR1 and CDR2 are SGHVS and FQNEAQ. CDR3 size: 14 residues. With V trimmed by 3 bases and J by 2 bases, 1 base remained unmatched. The CDR3 bases are TGTGCCAGCAGCTTCGGGGGGGCCACAGATACGCAGTATTTT. This encodes CASSFGGATDTQYF. Full variable domain (outside the CDR3, taken from reference TRBV7-8 and TRBJ2-3): GAGVSQSPRYKVAKRGQDVALRCDPISGHVSLFWYQQALGQGPEFLTYFQNEAQLDKSGLPSDRFFAERPEGSVSTLKIQRTQQEDSAVYLCASSFGGATDTQYFGPGTRLTVL.

The chain carries TRBV7-9 and TRBJ2-3; no clear D. The CDR3 has 12 amino acids. Trimming removed 1 base at V and 8 bases at J, with 7 bases between. CDR1 is SEHNR and CDR2 is FQNEAQ in the germline V gene (reference sequence). This chain's CDR3 is CASSLGVSTQYF. The CDR3 DNA follows: TGTGCCAGCAGCTTAGGTGTCAGTACGCAGTATTTT. The full variable domain, with the rest looked up from reference TRBV7-9 and TRBJ2-3, is DTGVSQNPRHKITKRGQNVTFRCDPISEHNRLYWYRQTLGQGPEFLTYFQNEAQLEKSRLLSDRFSAERPKGSFSTLEIQRTEQGDSAMYLCASSLGVSTQYFGPGTRLTVL.

This chain links TRBV6-4 with TRBJ2-6; D not certain. V was pared by 2 bases and J by 4 bases, with 9 bases between. Looked up from germline, CDR1 is MRHNA and CDR2 is SNTAGT. This CDR3 has 15 residues. The CDR3 spells CASSDKGSGANVLTF. The CDR3 nucleotides read TGTGCCAGCAGTGACAAAGGGTCCGGGGCCAACGTCCTGACTTTC.

The chain employs TRBV6-1 and TRBJ2-7; 9 bases match TRBD1. Germline CDR1 reads MNHNS; CDR2 reads SASEGT. Losses at the gene ends were 7 bases for V and 2 bases for J; bases not matched to a gene: 9. This CDR3 has 15 residues. CDR3 DNA: TGTGCCAGCATGGATCCGGGACAGGGAGCCTACGAGCAGTACTTC. This translates into CASMDPGQGAYEQYF.

This clone has only a few counts. The rearrangement uses TRBV7-3 and TRBJ1-2, with 9 bases that match TRBD1. Germline lookup yields CDR1 SGHTA and CDR2 FQGTGA. This CDR3 contains 15 residues. The junction had 4 bases not matched to a gene; V was cut back by 5 bases and J by 0 bases. The DNA for the CDR3 is TGTGCCAGCAGCCTGGGGACAGGGACTAACTATGGCTACACCTTC. Residues: CASSLGTGTNYGYTF.

J is TRBJ1-2 and V is TRBV29-1; D might be TRBD1 (6 bases). This CDR3 has 12 residues. CDR1 SQVTM and CDR2 ANQGSEA come from the germline V gene. The CDR3 DNA reads as TGCGCCAGCCAAGAGGGGGGCTATGGCTACACCTTC. Translated: CASQEGGYGYTF.

V gene TRBV11-3 combines with J gene TRBJ1-2; weak D call: TRBD1 (5 bases). The germline V gene has CDR1 SGHNT and CDR2 YENEEA. CDR3 size: 15 residues. V lost 5 bases, J lost 4 bases, and 17 bases lay in between. CDR3 sequence: CASSPLGRGPYGYTF. CDR3 bases: TGTGCCAGCAGCCCTCTCGGACGGGGACCCTATGGCTACACCTTC.

The J gene is TRBJ1-3, the V gene TRBV11-3; D is ambiguous. The germline V gene encodes CDR1 SGHNT and CDR2 YENEEA. V was pared by 1 base and J by 4 bases, with 8 bases between. The CDR3 loop spans 14 amino acids. The CDR3, as DNA: TGTGCCAGCAGCTTAGGCGGGTACGGAAACACCATATATTTT. As protein: CASSLGGYGNTIYF.

The chain uses TRBV5-1 and TRBJ1-2; 9 bases are shared with TRBD1. The V gene end was trimmed by 4 bases and the J gene end by 4 bases; junction bases not matched to a gene: 8. Germline CDR1 SGHRS, CDR2 YFSETQ. The CDR3 consists of 15 residues. The CDR3 nucleotides are TGCGCCAGCAGCAAGGGACAGGGACGGGTCTATGGCTACACCTTC. It yields the protein CASSKGQGRVYGYTF. The variable domain in full, with the rest retrieved from reference TRBV5-1 and TRBJ1-2, is KAGVTQTPRYLIKTRGQQVTLSCSPISGHRSVSWYQQTPGQGLQFLFEYFSETQRNKGNFPGRFSGRQFSNSRSEMNVSTLELGDSALYLCASSKGQGRVYGYTFGSGTRLTVV.

The rearrangement links TRBV10-2 to TRBJ1-1; D is uncertain. The CDR3 covers 14 residues. Germline CDR1 WSHSY, CDR2 SAAADI. V shed 8 bases and J shed 8 bases, with 21 bases lying between them. CDR3 DNA sequence: TGCGCCAGCCGCGGTCACCTAGGGTATTTCGAAGCTTTCTTT. This encodes CASRGHLGYFEAFF.

About this clone: This same CDR3 is encoded by further DNA sequences in the sample. V and J are TRBV5-1 and TRBJ2-7; D is unclear. CDR1 SGHRS and CDR2 YFSETQ come from the germline V gene. Trimming stripped 0 bases from V and 4 bases from J, with 14 bases between. This CDR3 spans 15 amino acids. The CDR3 DNA reads TGCGCCAGCAGCTTGGACTCCGGCAGGATGTACGAGCAGTACTTC. Translation: CASSLDSGRMYEQYF.

The chain carries TRBV9 and TRBJ2-3, with 9 positions matching TRBD2. CDR1 is SGDLS and CDR2 is YYNGEE in the germline V gene. CDR3 length: 17 amino acids. Germline trimming cut 0 bases from V and 2 bases from J; bases unmatched to any gene: 7. This CDR3 is CASSVESAGGLTDTQYF. The CDR3 DNA sequence: TGTGCCAGCAGCGTAGAATCGGCGGGGGGGCTCACAGATACGCAGTATTTT.

This sequence joins TRBV19 and TRBJ2-3; D is ambiguous. CDR3 length: 17 residues. V was shortened by 6 bases and J by 1 base, with 20 bases between the two germline ends. Germline-derived CDR1 and CDR2 are LNHDA and SQIVND (reference sequence). This chain's CDR3 is CASRGIGYLGGTDTQYF. The CDR3 DNA follows: TGTGCCAGTAGGGGGATCGGGTACCTAGGCGGCACAGATACGCAGTATTTT.

This rearrangement joins TRBV28 to TRBJ1-4; D call uncertain. Looked up from germline, CDR1 is MDHEN and CDR2 is SYDVKM. The CDR3 spans 13 residues. V was trimmed by 5 bases and J by 8 bases, leaving 12 bases between them. The CDR3 DNA is TGTGCCAGCAGTCCCTGGGGTGAGGAAAAACTGTTTTTT. Its protein is CASSPWGEEKLFF.